This TCR beta chain was sequenced during a study of T cells in Graves' hyperthyroidism and ophthalmopathy. Study findings and constraints: Most clonotypes expanded in the thyroid (above 0.001) were also present in blood. A 13 V-J model separated ophthalmopathy from stable hyperthyroidism.

Ophthalmopathy in the patients scored at least 3 on Clinical Activity Score and at least 4 on NOSPECS grade, lasting under 3 months. From less than 13 ml of fresh peripheral blood, PBMCs were isolated. Regions amplified from RNA transcripts were the TCR beta CDR3 regions. When the TCR CDR3 underwent first-round RT-PCR, the HTBI primer set was used. TCRdb re-analysed the multiplex PCR reads in MiXCR, keeping a single row per CDR3 protein. The sample yields about 370,000 distinct CDR3 sequences, 12% to 15% seen once. This clonotype was seen many times. Its target is not known. Sequenced sample: blood. This receptor was taken from a woman aged 55-69 years with Graves' ophthalmopathy.

The CDR3 sequence: CSAPPGPGYEQYF. The CDR3 DNA sequence: TGCAGTGCCCCTCCGGGACCTGGCTACGAGCAGTACTTC. The chain combines TRBV20-1 with TRBJ2-7, with D tentatively TRBD1 or TRBD2 (5 bases each). The ends were cut back, 6 bases at V and 3 bases at J, with 15 bases in the middle. The germline V gene has CDR1 DFQATT and CDR2 SNEGSKA (reference sequence). The CDR3 sequence is 13 residues long.